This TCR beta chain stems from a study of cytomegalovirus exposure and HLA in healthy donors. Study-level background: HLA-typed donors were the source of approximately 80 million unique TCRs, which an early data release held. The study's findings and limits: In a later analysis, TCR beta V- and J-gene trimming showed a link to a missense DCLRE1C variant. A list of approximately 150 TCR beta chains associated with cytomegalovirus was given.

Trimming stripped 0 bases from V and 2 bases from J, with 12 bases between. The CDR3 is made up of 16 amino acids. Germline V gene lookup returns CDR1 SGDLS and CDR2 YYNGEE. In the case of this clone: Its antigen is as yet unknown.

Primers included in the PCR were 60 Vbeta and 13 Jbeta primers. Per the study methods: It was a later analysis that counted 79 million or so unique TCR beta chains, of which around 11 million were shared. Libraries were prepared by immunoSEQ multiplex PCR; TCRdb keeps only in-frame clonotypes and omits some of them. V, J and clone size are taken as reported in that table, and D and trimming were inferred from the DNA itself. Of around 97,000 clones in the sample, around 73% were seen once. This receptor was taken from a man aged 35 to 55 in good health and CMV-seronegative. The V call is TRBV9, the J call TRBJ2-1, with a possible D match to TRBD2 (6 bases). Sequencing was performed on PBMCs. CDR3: CASSVGQGGPYNEQFF. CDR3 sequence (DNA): TGTGCCAGCAGCGTAGGCCAGGGAGGCCCCTACAATGAGCAGTTCTTC.